A single sample is the source of the 30 T cell receptor beta chains below, sequenced in a study of cytotoxic CD8 clonotypes in ibrutinib-treated CLL. TCRdb's copy holds only in-frame clones and misses some; the assay was immunoSEQ multiplex PCR. The sample gives more than 200,000 clones, 60% to 80% of which show up once; about 6.2% is in the top ten. The specimen was PBMCs, collected after 12 months of ibrutinib treatment. The receptors come from a human donor with chronic lymphocytic leukemia.

The chain is built from TRBV15 and TRBJ1-2, with D perhaps matching TRBD1 (6 bases). Germline loops: CDR1 LNHNV, CDR2 YYDKDF (reference sequence). This CDR3 comprises 18 residues. V was shortened by 0 bases and J by 5 bases, with 22 bases between the two germline ends. The CDR3, as DNA: TGTGCCACCAGCAGAGACAGGGGCGGATCTGCCACATCGTATGGCTACACCTTC. Amino acid sequence: CATSRDRGGSATSYGYTF.

This clone was seen only a few times. The chain recombines TRBV11-2 with TRBJ2-5; 9 nucleotides align to TRBD1. V shed 4 bases, J shed 9 bases, and the junction held 21 bases outside the gene matches. CDR3 length equals 18 residues. The V gene's germline CDR1 is SGHAT and CDR2 FQNNGV. The chain's CDR3 is CASSSIQGARTRQWAQYF. The CDR3 DNA follows: TGTGCCAGCAGCTCGATACAGGGGGCTCGTACCCGACAATGGGCCCAGTACTTC. The full variable domain, with the rest looked up from reference TRBV11-2 and TRBJ2-5, is EAGVAQSPRYKIIEKRQSVAFWCNPISGHATLYWYQQILGQGPKLLIQFQNNGVVDDSQLPKDRFSAERLKGVDSTLKIQPAKLEDSAVYLCASSSIQGARTRQWAQYFGPGTRLLVL.

The chain joins TRBV18 to TRBJ2-1; 9 nucleotides line up with TRBD2. V shed 6 bases and J 6 bases; nucleotides not matched to a gene: 9. Germline V gives CDR1 KGHSH, CDR2 LQKENI. CDR3 length equals 15 residues. CDR3 sequence reads: CASSLATSGFNEQFF. The DNA of the CDR3 is TGTGCCAGCTCCCTTGCGACTAGCGGATTCAATGAGCAGTTCTTC.

The chain is built from TRBV7-2 and TRBJ1-1; no clear D gene. The length of the CDR3 is 15 residues. The V end lost 1 base, the J end lost 0 bases, and 9 bases lay between the germline ends. The germline CDR1 and CDR2 sequences are SGHTA and FQGNSA. The CDR3 nucleotides read TGTGCCAGCAGCTTAGTTGCGAGGATGAACACTGAAGCTTTCTTT. Amino acids: CASSLVARMNTEAFF.

The genes are TRBV19 and TRBJ2-1; D is undetermined. The V end lost 3 bases, the J end lost 10 bases, and 10 bases lay between the germline ends. The CDR3 contains 12 residues. Per germline, CDR1 LNHDA and CDR2 SQIVND (reference sequence). DNA of the CDR3: TGTGCCAGTAGTATTGTGGATGGGGAGCAGTTCTTC. Its protein is CASSIVDGEQFF.

V usage is TRBV2 and J usage is TRBJ2-2; D might be TRBD1 (5 bases). V gave up 5 bases and J gave up 0 bases, with 10 bases separating them. Germline loops: CDR1 SNHLY, CDR2 FYNNEI. The CDR3 is 15 residues long. Here the CDR3 reads CASSRGLANTGELFF. CDR3 DNA sequence: TGTGCCAGCAGTAGGGGCCTAGCGAACACCGGGGAGCTGTTTTTT.

The V and J genes are TRBV4-2 and TRBJ2-3; TRBD2 is a possible D gene (5 bases). The ends were cut back, 0 bases at V and 1 base at J, with 17 bases in the middle. CDR1 is LGHNA, CDR2 YNFKEQ, per germline. The CDR3 spans 18 residues. The CDR3 nucleotides read TGTGCCAGCAGCCAAGATAAGACGGTTCAGAGGGGCACAGATACGCAGTATTTT. This sequence encodes CASSQDKTVQRGTDTQYF.

The CDR3 here is CASSLERGRGQPQHF. The CDR3 DNA reads TGTGCCAGCTCACTTGAGCGGGGGCGCGGTCAGCCCCAGCATTTT. The chain links TRBV18 to TRBJ1-5; maybe TRBD1 (6 bases). Germline V CDR1 and CDR2: KGHSH, LQKENI. V lost 4 bases and J lost 6, with 16 bases in between. CDR3 length: 15 residues.

V usage is TRBV9 and J usage is TRBJ2-3, with a possible D match to TRBD1 (6 bases). Germline lookup yields CDR1 SGDLS and CDR2 YYNGEE. The V and J ends lost 4 bases and 4 bases respectively, with 10 bases between them. The CDR3 totals 13 residues. In DNA form, the CDR3 reads TGTGCCAGCAGCCAAACAGGGTCAGATACGCAGTATTTT. As protein: CASSQTGSDTQYF.

This chain links TRBV28 with TRBJ1-5, with D tentatively TRBD1 (5 bases). Trimming took off 3 bases at V and 3 bases at J, with 12 bases between the two ends. This CDR3 has 15 amino acids. CDR1 and CDR2 (germline): MDHEN, SYDVKM. The DNA for the CDR3 is TGTGCCAGCAGTTTTTCGGGGGGTGCCAATCAGCCCCAGCATTTT. This translates into CASSFSGGANQPQHF.

A few counts support this clone. The chain is built from TRBV18 and TRBJ2-7; TRBD1 might be the D (5 bases). CDR3 length: 13 amino acids. V was clipped by 1 base and J by 5 bases, with 9 bases between them. Germline V gene data show CDR1 as KGHSH and CDR2 as LQKENI. Here the CDR3 reads CASSPRMTDEQYF. The CDR3 DNA reads TGTGCCAGCTCACCACGAATGACAGACGAGCAGTACTTC.

The CDR3 DNA is TGTGCCAGCAGCAATGGGCCTAGCACAGATACGCAGTATTTT. It translates to CASSNGPSTDTQYF. This rearrangement joins TRBV11-2 to TRBJ2-3; D unclear. CDR1 is SGHAT, CDR2 FQNNGV, per germline. Deletions cut 5 bases from V and 0 bases from J, with 9 bases between. This CDR3 comprises 14 residues.

V and J are TRBV9 and TRBJ2-5, with 7 bases aligning to TRBD1. CDR3 length: 17 residues. The germline CDR1 and CDR2 sequences are SGDLS and YYNGEE. V was clipped by 4 bases and J by 5 bases; unmatched bases: 17. The CDR3 region is CASSHRGQTVGVETQYF. The CDR3, as DNA: TGTGCCAGCAGCCACAGGGGACAGACGGTCGGAGTGGAGACCCAGTACTTC. Drawing the rest from reference TRBV9 and TRBJ2-5, the complete variable domain is DSGVTQTPKHLITATGQRVTLRCSPRSGDLSVYWYQQSLDQGLQFLIQYYNGEERAKGNILERFSAQQFPDLHSELNLSSLELGDSALYFCASSHRGQTVGVETQYFGPGTRLLVL.

This chain links TRBV19 with TRBJ2-5; 7 bases map to TRBD1. Germline CDR1 is LNHDA and CDR2 is SQIVND (reference sequence). The junction had 7 bases not matched to a gene; V was cut back by 5 bases and J by 1 base. The CDR3 is 15 residues long. The CDR3 sequence is CASSPRQGFQETQYF. DNA for the CDR3: TGTGCCAGTAGTCCGCGACAGGGATTCCAAGAGACCCAGTACTTC.

This clone was counted once. V is TRBV11-2 and J is TRBJ2-7; D remains ambiguous. The V end lost 1 base, the J end lost 7 bases, and 11 bases lay between the germline ends. Germline values: CDR1 SGHAT, CDR2 FQNNGV. The CDR3 contains 13 residues. The CDR3 spells CASSLGQPGEQYF. CDR3 DNA: TGTGCCAGCAGCTTAGGGCAGCCCGGGGAGCAGTACTTC.

DNA of the CDR3: TGTGCCAGCAGCTCGCGGACAGGGGTTGACTATGGCTACACCTTC. Translation: CASSSRTGVDYGYTF. The V gene is TRBV7-2, the J gene TRBJ1-2; 9 bases match TRBD1. The CDR3 is made up of 15 amino acids. Germline values: CDR1 SGHTA, CDR2 FQGNSA. V dropped 4 bases and J dropped 3; count of bases not matched to a gene: 6.

In its sample, this clone was seen once. J is TRBJ2-3 and V is TRBV4-2, with D perhaps matching TRBD2 (5 bases). Germline CDR1 reads LGHNA; CDR2 reads YNFKEQ. There are 12 residues in the CDR3. With 1 base removed from V and 8 bases from J, the gap between germline ends came to 7 bases. Here the CDR3 reads CASSQVEGTQYF. CDR3 in DNA: TGTGCCAGCAGCCAAGTAGAGGGTACGCAGTATTTT.

The rearrangement links TRBV2 to TRBJ1-2, with D hard to call. V was clipped by 2 bases and J by 3 bases, with 7 bases between them. The CDR3 loop spans 13 amino acids. The germline gives CDR1 SNHLY, CDR2 FYNNEI. CDR3 in DNA: TGTGCCAGCAGTGAATTGTCAGACTATGGCTACACCTTC. Encoded protein: CASSELSDYGYTF.

This clone was detected once. The chain employs TRBV5-6 and TRBJ2-7; D call uncertain. The CDR3 is 12 residues long. Trimming took off 1 base at V and 4 bases at J, with 6 bases between the two ends. Germline CDR1 reads SGHDT; CDR2 reads YYEEEE. This CDR3 is CASSLSVYEQYF. The CDR3 DNA reads as TGTGCCAGCAGCTTGTCAGTTTACGAGCAGTACTTC.

This rearrangement joins TRBV5-6 to TRBJ2-7, with a tentative D call TRBD1 (6 bases). V lost 5 bases and J lost 3, with 18 bases in between. CDR1 and CDR2 (germline): SGHDT, YYEEEE. The CDR3 is made up of 15 amino acids. CDR3 nucleotides: TGTGCCAGCAGTTTTGAACAGGGACGGGGCTACGAGCAGTACTTC. Protein sequence: CASSFEQGRGYEQYF.

The chain combines TRBV6-5 with TRBJ2-3; 7 bases are shared with TRBD1. The CDR3 extends over 14 amino acids. J lost 1 base, V lost 6 bases, and 4 bases had no gene match. Germline V gene lookup returns CDR1 MNHEY and CDR2 SVGAGI. The CDR3 DNA sequence: TGTGCCAGCAGGCACCAGGGGGGCACAGATACGCAGTATTTT. As protein: CASRHQGGTDTQYF.

This chain uses TRBV7-9 with TRBJ1-1; TRBD1 aligns across 10 bases. J was trimmed by 2 bases and V by 5 bases; bases with no gene match: 5. This CDR3 has 15 residues. CDR1 is SEHNR, CDR2 FQNEAQ, per germline (reference sequence). CDR3 in DNA: TGTGCCAGCAGCACGGGACAGGGGCTAAACACTGAAGCTTTCTTT. Translation gives CASSTGQGLNTEAFF.

This clone was seen just once. This chain links TRBV5-1 with TRBJ2-7; TRBD1 matches 9 bases. CDR1 is SGHRS and CDR2 is YFSETQ in the germline V gene. V trimming: 3 bases; J trimming: 4 bases; junction bases outside the gene matches: 11. This CDR3 contains 16 residues. CDR3 sequence: CASSSAAGTGIYEQYF. CDR3 bases: TGCGCCAGCAGCTCCGCCGCCGGGACAGGGATATACGAGCAGTACTTC.

The rearrangement links TRBV7-2 to TRBJ1-2, with D possibly being TRBD1 (6 bases). V gave up 5 bases and J gave up 5 bases, with 21 bases separating them. Germline lookup yields CDR1 SGHTA and CDR2 FQGNSA. The CDR3 is 16 amino acids. The CDR3 loop reads CASSQTGGFVYYGYTF. CDR3 nucleotide sequence: TGTGCCAGCAGCCAGACAGGAGGCTTTGTATATTATGGCTACACCTTC.

To note about this clone: No DNA is shown, since the ends of the CDR3 on it are uncertain; the CDR3 is the one TCRdb lists. CDR3 in amino acids: CASSLWAGGANCTF. The gene calls are TRBV27 and TRBJ1-2; the D call of TRBD1 is as the table states it, not checked on the DNA. Both ends counted, the CDR3 spans 14 residues. CDR1 MNHEY and CDR2 SMNVEV come from the germline V gene (reference sequence).

V is TRBV4-3 and J is TRBJ2-5; TRBD2 matches at 8 bases. Trimming at V came to 4 bases and at J to 5 bases, leaving 15 bases not matched to a gene. CDR3 length: 17 amino acids. CDR1 and CDR2 from the germline V gene are LGHNA and YSLEER. For the CDR3, the DNA is TGCGCCAGCAGCCCCGGGGGGGGCAGACCTTCCGGGGAGACCCAGTACTTC. Residues: CASSPGGGRPSGETQYF.

This chain joins TRBV7-9 and TRBJ2-1; tentative D call: TRBD1 (6 bases). The CDR3 is 15 residues long. Trimming cost V 4 bases and J 6 bases, with 16 bases left between them. Germline V gives CDR1 SEHNR, CDR2 FQNEAQ (reference sequence). DNA of the CDR3: TGTGCCAGCAGCTCTCTTAGACAGGTCGGCAATGAGCAGTTCTTC. Translating it yields CASSSLRQVGNEQFF.

This clone was seen only a few times. The chain links TRBV5-1 to TRBJ1-2, with D perhaps matching TRBD1 (6 bases). The CDR3 totals 15 residues. Per the germline V gene, CDR1 is SGHRS and CDR2 is YFSETQ. Trimming pared 0 bases from V and 0 bases from J, leaving 9 bases between. CDR3 region: CASSLDGQTNYGYTF. Written as DNA, the CDR3 is TGCGCCAGCAGCTTGGACGGACAGACTAACTATGGCTACACCTTC.

The V gene is TRBV5-1, the J gene TRBJ2-6, with D perhaps TRBD1 (5 bases). There are 17 residues in the CDR3. V gave up 5 bases and J gave up 2 bases, with 17 bases separating them. Germline assignment: CDR1 SGHRS and CDR2 YFSETQ. CDR3 amino acids: CASRGAGALTGANVLTF. In DNA form, the CDR3 reads TGCGCCAGCAGAGGGGCAGGCGCCCTCACTGGGGCCAACGTCCTGACTTTC.

The V call is TRBV27, the J call TRBJ1-2, with 9 nucleotides matching TRBD1. V lost 5 bases, J lost 13 bases, and 5 bases stayed unmatched. Germline values: CDR1 MNHEY, CDR2 SMNVEV (reference sequence). The CDR3 contains 11 residues. DNA for the CDR3: TGTGCCAGCAGTGGGGGGACAGGGCGCACCTTC. It yields the protein CASSGGTGRTF.